The 22 T cell receptor beta chains reported below all come from one sample, sequenced in a study of PD-1 blockade in classical Hodgkin lymphoma. The protocol was immunoSEQ multiplex PCR, while the TCRdb copy is restricted to in-frame clones and leaves out a portion. The profile shows about 45,000 clones, roughly three quarters of them singletons. Brentuximab vedotin exposure varied among the patients, all of whom had relapsed after autologous stem cell transplantation. Source: peripheral blood mononuclear cells (PBMCs), taken before the second cycle of nivolumab. These receptors came from a human donor with classical Hodgkin lymphoma.

The CDR3 reads CATSRDLGQSHIQYF. CDR3 coding DNA: TGTGCCACCAGCAGAGATCTCGGGCAGAGCCACATTCAGTACTTC. The V gene is TRBV15, the J gene TRBJ2-4, with D hard to call. This CDR3 has 15 residues. Germline CDR1 reads LNHNV; CDR2 reads YYDKDF (reference sequence). Trimming shortened V by 0 bases and J by 8 bases, and 14 bases separated the two germline ends.

This chain links TRBV2 with TRBJ2-5; D may be TRBD2 (7 bases). V lost 9 bases and J 7 bases, leaving 24 bases between the germline ends. From germline, CDR1 is SNHLY and CDR2 FYNNEI. The CDR3 contains 15 residues. For the CDR3, the DNA is TGTGCCAGTGGGAGTAGGGGGGGCCGGGTCGGGACCCAGTACTTC. It is translated as CASGSRGGRVGTQYF.

This clone was seen a few times. The V call is TRBV19, the J call TRBJ1-1; D unclear. The CDR3 is 14 residues long. Trimming left V 3 bases short and J 3 bases short, with 11 bases between. Germline CDR1 and CDR2: LNHDA and SQIVND (reference sequence). The CDR3 region is CASSIGWDDTEAFF. The CDR3 nucleotides are TGTGCCAGTAGTATTGGGTGGGATGACACTGAAGCTTTCTTT.

The genes are TRBV18 and TRBJ2-7; D not certain. V was trimmed by 4 bases and J by 4 bases, leaving 20 bases between them. The CDR3 length is 16 residues. Germline V gene sequence: CDR1 KGHSH, CDR2 LQKENI. The CDR3 reads CASSHPVSHLPYEQYF. The CDR3 coding sequence is TGTGCCAGCTCACATCCAGTTTCTCATCTTCCTTACGAGCAGTACTTC.

This clone is labeled medium-sized (0.01 to 0.1%). V and J are TRBV5-1 and TRBJ2-2; 12 bases align to TRBD2. Trimming took 6 bases from V and 5 from J; bases not matched to a gene: 5. The germline V gene encodes CDR1 SGHRS and CDR2 YFSETQ. The length of the CDR3 is 15 residues. The CDR3 spells CASTLAGGLTGELFF. The CDR3 region has the DNA TGCGCCAGCACCCTAGCGGGGGGGCTGACCGGGGAGCTGTTTTTT.

The chain uses TRBV6-5 and TRBJ1-2; tentative D call: TRBD1 (5 bases). V was cut by 10 bases and J by 8 bases, with 17 bases left in between. The CDR3 length is 12 residues. Germline-derived CDR1 and CDR2 are MNHEY and SVGAGI. CDR3 bases: TGTGCCACCCACATGACTGGGGGGGGCTACACCTTC. Its translation: CATHMTGGGYTF.

This clone is termed medium-sized. V and J are TRBV5-1 and TRBJ2-7; D remains ambiguous. There are 11 residues in the CDR3. The germline V gene has CDR1 SGHRS and CDR2 YFSETQ. Trimming took off 5 bases at V and 6 bases at J, with 9 bases between the two ends. In nucleotides, the CDR3 is TGCGCCAGCAGTCATGGGGTCGAGCAGTACTTC. It is translated as CASSHGVEQYF.

The CDR3 nucleotides read TGTGCCTGGAGTGTAGACCACTCAGGGCCAGGCTATGGCTACACCTTC. Translating gives CAWSVDHSGPGYGYTF. The chain has TRBV30 and TRBJ1-2; a possible D gene is TRBD1 (5 bases). With 0 bases removed from V and 4 bases from J, the gap between germline ends came to 18 bases. Per germline, CDR1 GTSNPN and CDR2 SVGIG (reference sequence). There are 16 residues in the CDR3. The entire variable domain, with the rest obtained from reference TRBV30 and TRBJ1-2, is as follows: SQTIHQWPATLVQPVGSPLSLECTVEGTSNPNLYWYRQAAGRGLQLLFYSVGIGQISSEVPQNLSASRPQDRQFILSSKKLLLSDSGFYLCAWSVDHSGPGYGYTFGSGTRLTVV.

The CDR3 DNA follows: TGTGCCAGCAGTTTAAGGGCCAGGGATCAGCCCCAGCATTTT. Protein: CASSLRARDQPQHF. The chain recombines TRBV27 with TRBJ1-5; D is perhaps TRBD1 (5 bases). V dropped 2 bases and J dropped 5 bases, with 10 bases sitting between them. This CDR3 region has 14 residues. The germline V gene has CDR1 MNHEY and CDR2 SMNVEV (reference sequence).

The gene calls are TRBV18 and TRBJ2-5, with TRBD2 as a possible D gene (6 bases). There are 13 residues in the CDR3. Per germline, CDR1 KGHSH and CDR2 LQKENI. Trimming stripped 0 bases from V and 6 bases from J, with 8 bases between. The CDR3 sequence: CASSPPGGQTQYF. The CDR3, as DNA: TGTGCCAGCTCACCACCGGGGGGACAGACCCAGTACTTC.

The rearrangement uses TRBV4-2 and TRBJ2-3; TRBD2 matches 10 bases. Trimming took 0 bases from V and 8 from J; bases not matched to a gene: 8. Germline values: CDR1 LGHNA, CDR2 YNFKEQ. This CDR3 has 16 amino acids. The CDR3 nucleotides read TGTGCCAGCAGCCAAGAGGCTAGCGGGGGTGGGGGTACGCAGTATTTT. Translated: CASSQEASGGGGTQYF.

Turning to this clone: The sample contains more than one DNA sequence encoding this CDR3. The V and J genes are TRBV7-9 and TRBJ1-1; the D is unclear. The CDR3 sequence is 12 residues long. CDR1 and CDR2 from the germline V gene are SEHNR and FQNEAQ (reference sequence). The V end was cut by 1 base, the J end by 7 bases, with 7 bases between. In nucleotides, the CDR3 is TGTGCCAGCAGCTTAGACCGGTTTGAAGCTTTCTTT. This codes for CASSLDRFEAFF.

This clone was counted a few times. The V and J genes are TRBV4-3 and TRBJ2-5; 11 bases are a match to TRBD2. V shed 0 bases and J 4 bases; nucleotides not matched to a gene: 4. The germline V gene has CDR1 LGHNA and CDR2 YSLEER. The CDR3 loop spans 16 amino acids. CDR3 in DNA: TGCGCCAGCAGCCAAGAATTAGCGGGGGGGCCAGAGACCCAGTACTTC. Residues: CASSQELAGGPETQYF.

This rearrangement joins TRBV29-1 to TRBJ2-5; 13 nucleotides line up with TRBD2. Germline assignment: CDR1 SQVTM and CDR2 ANQGSEA. The V segment lost 3 bases and the J segment 0 bases; nucleotides outside the gene matches: 7. The CDR3 runs 17 residues. The CDR3 nucleotides are TGCAGCGTTGACGGACTAGCGGGAGTGGGAAACCAAGAGACCCAGTACTTC. Translation: CSVDGLAGVGNQETQYF. Combining the CDR3 with reference TRBV29-1 and TRBJ2-5 gives the whole variable domain SAVISQKPSRDICQRGTSLTIQCQVDSQVTMMFWYRQQPGQSLTLIATANQGSEATYESGFVIDKFPISRPNLTFSTLTVSNMSPEDSSIYLCSVDGLAGVGNQETQYFGPGTRLLVL.

A few counts support this clone. V usage is TRBV5-1 and J usage is TRBJ2-5; D tentatively fits TRBD1 or TRBD2 (5 bases each). Germline CDR1 reads SGHRS; CDR2 reads YFSETQ. The CDR3 covers 15 residues. With 0 bases removed from V and 2 bases from J, the gap between germline ends came to 11 bases. CDR3 loop: CASSLGGFGQETQYF. CDR3 DNA sequence: TGCGCCAGCAGCTTGGGGGGGTTCGGACAAGAGACCCAGTACTTC.

The CDR3 DNA reads TGTGCCTGGAGTTTATCAGCGTCTCAGCCCCAGCATTTT. Protein sequence: CAWSLSASQPQHF. This chain connects TRBV30 to TRBJ1-5; D call uncertain. Trimming shortened V by 2 bases and J by 6 bases, and 11 bases separated the two germline ends. Looked up from germline, CDR1 is GTSNPN and CDR2 is SVGIG (reference sequence). The CDR3 extends over 13 amino acids.

In this sample, this clone turned up once. The chain is built from TRBV12-2 and TRBJ1-2; the table's D call, TRBD1, has no DNA check behind it. TRBV12-2 is a known pseudogene. CDR3 length equals 16 residues. The CDR3 nucleotides read TGTGCAAGTCGCATCCTTCTGAGGGACAGATTCTATGGCTACACCTTC. It is translated as CASRILLRDRFYGYTF.

This clone came up many times. The chain employs TRBV6-5 and TRBJ2-1; maybe TRBD1 (6 bases). Germline CDR1 MNHEY, CDR2 SVGAGI. The CDR3 contains 13 residues. V shed 6 bases and J shed 4 bases, with 10 bases lying between them. The CDR3: CASSTGQYNEQFF. CDR3 sequence (DNA): TGTGCCAGCAGCACAGGACAGTACAATGAGCAGTTCTTC.

This clone was detected only a few times. V and J are TRBV2 and TRBJ1-6; D gene ambiguous. The CDR3 is 15 residues long. In germline, CDR1 is SNHLY, CDR2 FYNNEI. The V and J ends lost 0 bases and 9 bases respectively, with 12 bases between them. CDR3 residues: CASSEAHSLGSPLHF. CDR3 bases: TGTGCCAGCAGTGAAGCACACTCCCTGGGTTCACCCCTCCACTTT. Full variable domain (remainder filled in from reference TRBV2 and TRBJ1-6): EPEVTQTPSHQVTQMGQEVILRCVPISNHLYFYWYRQILGQKVEFLVSFYNNEISEKSEIFDDQFSVERPDGSNFTLKIRSTKLEDSAMYFCASSEAHSLGSPLHFGNGTRLTVT.

This chain joins TRBV15 and TRBJ2-7, with TRBD1 as a possible D gene (6 bases). The CDR3 extends over 12 amino acids. The V end lost 5 bases, the J end lost 2 bases, and 7 bases lay between the germline ends. CDR1 and CDR2 (germline): LNHNV, YYDKDF (reference sequence). CDR3 sequence: CATSGQTYEQYF. The CDR3, as DNA: TGTGCCACCAGCGGACAGACCTACGAGCAGTACTTC.

In its sample, this clone was seen once. The chain combines TRBV19 with TRBJ2-7; D may be TRBD2 (7 bases). Trimming stripped 4 bases from V and 5 bases from J, with 18 bases between. The germline gives CDR1 LNHDA, CDR2 SQIVND (reference sequence). The CDR3 runs 15 residues. For the CDR3, the DNA is TGTGCCAGTAGTAACGGGGGGCCGGCTTTGAACGAGCAGTACTTC. Protein sequence: CASSNGGPALNEQYF. Complete variable domain (other parts from reference TRBV19 and TRBJ2-7): DGGITQSPKYLFRKEGQNVTLSCEQNLNHDAMYWYRQDPGQGLRLIYYSQIVNDFQKGDIAEGYSVSREKKESFPLTVTSAQKNPTAFYLCASSNGGPALNEQYFGPGTRLTVT.

J is TRBJ2-7 and V is TRBV28; TRBD1 agrees at 9 bases. Germline CDR1 and CDR2: MDHEN and SYDVKM. The CDR3 is made up of 13 amino acids. The V segment lost 5 bases and the J segment 4 bases; nucleotides outside the gene matches: 3. The CDR3 here is CASSVTGGYEQYF. CDR3 nucleotides: TGTGCCAGCAGTGTGACAGGGGGGTACGAGCAGTACTTC.